This T cell receptor beta chain was documented in a study of T cell changes during pregnancy in multiple sclerosis. Clones were sequenced by immunoSEQ multiplex PCR, and TCRdb holds only the in-frame ones, with some missing. The profile shows some 93,000 clones, roughly nine tenths of them singletons. Per the germline V gene, CDR1 is SGHDN and CDR2 is FVKESK. V lost 4 bases and J lost 0, with 13 bases in between. The CDR3 is 15 residues long. This clone was observed once. The V call is TRBV14, the J call TRBJ2-7; D may be TRBD1 (6 bases). This sequence was found in a female donor in good health, enrolled as a control in a pregnancy study. Sequenced material: peripheral blood, taken after pregnancy. CDR3 residues: CASSLVDRSSYEQYF. The CDR3 DNA reads TGTGCCAGCAGCCTTGTAGACAGGAGCTCCTACGAGCAGTACTTC.